This TCR beta chain derives from a study of T-cell reconstitution after alpha-beta-depleted transplantation in children. Study findings and constraints: Some patients showed high day-60 TCRbeta diversity, which derived from surviving recipient T cells and thymic progenitors. About two months after transplant, alpha-beta T cells reportedly came from several hundred expanded graft clones. Fresh T-cell production supplied most of the T-cell counts and diversity seen one year after transplant.

Comment on this clonotype: The antigen remains undetermined.

Unique molecular identifiers were incorporated during preparation of the TCRbeta library. TCRdb processed the PCR reads anew with MiXCR; each CDR3 protein has one entry. The sample shows about 1,000,000 distinct CDR3 sequences, around 30% of them seen only once. The CDR3 length is 15 residues. Germline CDR1 is SGHRS and CDR2 is YFSETQ. Between the trimmed V and J ends, which lost 4 bases and 0 bases, there was a span of 11 bases. The sequence derives from a boy younger than two who had a stem cell transplant for SCID, so the T cells may come from the graft donor. The input for sequencing was PBMCs, mostly from graft donor cells, taken 360 days after TCRalphabeta/CD19-depleted stem cell transplant. The chain combines TRBV5-1 with TRBJ1-3; perhaps TRBD1 as D (5 bases). The DNA of the CDR3 is TGCGCCAGCAGCCCTCGGGGGGACTCTGGAAACACCATATATTTT. This sequence encodes CASSPRGDSGNTIYF.